This T cell receptor beta chain was identified during a study of shared clonotypes between healthy human individuals. A single count supports this clone. The antigen is not known. The ends lost 1 base at V and 0 bases at J; junction bases unmatched: 11. The CDR3 is made up of 18 amino acids. From germline, CDR1 is LGHNA and CDR2 YNFKEQ. Authors' methods: For the immunoSEQ data, sequences were junction-only without quality scores, so filtering differed. The protocol was immunoSEQ multiplex PCR, while the TCRdb copy is restricted to in-frame clones and leaves out a portion. V and J calls and clone size are those listed in that table; D and trimming were worked out from the DNA. This table has about 2.3 million clones, just over 90% appearing once. General observations from the study: Sequencing depth was expected to affect clonotype sharing among donors. Represented diversity, genetic and exposure-history alike, was limited by few donors.

The V and J genes are TRBV4-2 and TRBJ1-2; TRBD1 agrees at 7 bases. Material for sequencing was naive CD4+ T cells from PBMCs. Subset denoted: CD45RA+ positively selected. The TCR originated in a man in his late teens or twenties in good health. Some clones in this sample may be carry-over from other donors' samples. The CDR3 nucleotides read TGTGCCAGCAGCCAAGTGCAAAATAGACAGGGCGCTAACTATGGCTACACCTTC. Its translation: CASSQVQNRQGANYGYTF.